This is a list of T cell receptor beta chains from one sample in a study of cytotoxic CD8 clonotypes in ibrutinib-treated CLL. The table came from immunoSEQ multiplex PCR; TCRdb's copy has only in-frame clones and leaves some out. Of about 58,000 clones listed, about 72% are singletons. The sequencing used PBMCs, collected after 12 months of ibrutinib treatment. The receptors derive from a human donor with chronic lymphocytic leukemia. The CDR3 runs from the conserved cysteine through the conserved F or W. D genes are given only for firm matches.

TRBV7-9,TRBJ2-7,.,CASSLLSETSYEQYF
TRBV9,TRBJ2-7,TRBD1,CASSPSGGHEQYF
TRBV7-3,TRBJ2-7,.,CASSLTGTSYEQYF
TRBV9,TRBJ2-1,.,CASSHQWAGSHNEQFF
TRBV28,TRBJ1-3,.,CASTRRGGNTIYF
TRBV2,TRBJ1-2,TRBD1,CASSEVWDRDYGYTF
TRBV6-6,TRBJ2-2,.,CASSYRSSTGELFF
TRBV18,TRBJ1-5,TRBD1,CASSPSTGSVNQPQHF
TRBV5-4,TRBJ2-5,.,CASSLSGDETQYF
TRBV29-1,TRBJ1-1,.,CSVEEYRRLNTEAFF
TRBV9,TRBJ2-2,.,CASSVDRYTGELFF
TRBV28,TRBJ2-7,TRBD2,CASSLKSGRFSYEQYF
TRBV10-3,TRBJ2-1,TRBD2,CAISELRTSGVSSYNEQFF
TRBV10-1,TRBJ2-7,TRBD1,CASIGTAPGEQYF
TRBV6-5,TRBJ2-7,.,CASSYAQGINEQYF
TRBV5-6,TRBJ2-7,TRBD1,CASSSSGTGAYEQYF
TRBV5-6,TRBJ2-1,.,CASSPTYNEQFF
TRBV30,TRBJ2-7,.,CAWSERDEQYF
TRBV30,TRBJ1-5,.,CAWSEGPYSNQPQHF
TRBV7-3,TRBJ2-5,TRBD2,CASSLTSGRKETQYF
TRBV28,TRBJ1-3,TRBD1,CASSPGDRGRSESGNTIYF
TRBV7-2,TRBJ2-5,.,CASSYSSGYTGNQETQYF
TRBV2,TRBJ1-1,.,CASSFGGRIEAFF
TRBV7-8,TRBJ2-2,.,CASSLLVERVGELFF
TRBV25-1,TRBJ2-7,TRBD1,CASRGQILDEQYF
TRBV6-1,TRBJ1-1,.,CASSAAPDPLNTEAFF
TRBV6-5,TRBJ2-5,.,CASSQNRETQYF
TRBV18,TRBJ1-3,.,CASSDRNTIYF
TRBV7-7,TRBJ2-5,TRBD2,CASSSIAGGQETQYF
TRBV30,TRBJ2-1,.,CAWSTRNEQFF
TRBV7-9,TRBJ2-1,.,CASSPGGVYNEQFF
TRBV14,TRBJ2-4,.,CASSQESGWDIQYF
TRBV19,TRBJ2-5,TRBD2,CASSMALAGVGETQYF
TRBV18,TRBJ2-6,TRBD1,CASSPTGTGANVLTF
TRBV10-2,TRBJ1-1,.,CASSVFGTNTEAFF